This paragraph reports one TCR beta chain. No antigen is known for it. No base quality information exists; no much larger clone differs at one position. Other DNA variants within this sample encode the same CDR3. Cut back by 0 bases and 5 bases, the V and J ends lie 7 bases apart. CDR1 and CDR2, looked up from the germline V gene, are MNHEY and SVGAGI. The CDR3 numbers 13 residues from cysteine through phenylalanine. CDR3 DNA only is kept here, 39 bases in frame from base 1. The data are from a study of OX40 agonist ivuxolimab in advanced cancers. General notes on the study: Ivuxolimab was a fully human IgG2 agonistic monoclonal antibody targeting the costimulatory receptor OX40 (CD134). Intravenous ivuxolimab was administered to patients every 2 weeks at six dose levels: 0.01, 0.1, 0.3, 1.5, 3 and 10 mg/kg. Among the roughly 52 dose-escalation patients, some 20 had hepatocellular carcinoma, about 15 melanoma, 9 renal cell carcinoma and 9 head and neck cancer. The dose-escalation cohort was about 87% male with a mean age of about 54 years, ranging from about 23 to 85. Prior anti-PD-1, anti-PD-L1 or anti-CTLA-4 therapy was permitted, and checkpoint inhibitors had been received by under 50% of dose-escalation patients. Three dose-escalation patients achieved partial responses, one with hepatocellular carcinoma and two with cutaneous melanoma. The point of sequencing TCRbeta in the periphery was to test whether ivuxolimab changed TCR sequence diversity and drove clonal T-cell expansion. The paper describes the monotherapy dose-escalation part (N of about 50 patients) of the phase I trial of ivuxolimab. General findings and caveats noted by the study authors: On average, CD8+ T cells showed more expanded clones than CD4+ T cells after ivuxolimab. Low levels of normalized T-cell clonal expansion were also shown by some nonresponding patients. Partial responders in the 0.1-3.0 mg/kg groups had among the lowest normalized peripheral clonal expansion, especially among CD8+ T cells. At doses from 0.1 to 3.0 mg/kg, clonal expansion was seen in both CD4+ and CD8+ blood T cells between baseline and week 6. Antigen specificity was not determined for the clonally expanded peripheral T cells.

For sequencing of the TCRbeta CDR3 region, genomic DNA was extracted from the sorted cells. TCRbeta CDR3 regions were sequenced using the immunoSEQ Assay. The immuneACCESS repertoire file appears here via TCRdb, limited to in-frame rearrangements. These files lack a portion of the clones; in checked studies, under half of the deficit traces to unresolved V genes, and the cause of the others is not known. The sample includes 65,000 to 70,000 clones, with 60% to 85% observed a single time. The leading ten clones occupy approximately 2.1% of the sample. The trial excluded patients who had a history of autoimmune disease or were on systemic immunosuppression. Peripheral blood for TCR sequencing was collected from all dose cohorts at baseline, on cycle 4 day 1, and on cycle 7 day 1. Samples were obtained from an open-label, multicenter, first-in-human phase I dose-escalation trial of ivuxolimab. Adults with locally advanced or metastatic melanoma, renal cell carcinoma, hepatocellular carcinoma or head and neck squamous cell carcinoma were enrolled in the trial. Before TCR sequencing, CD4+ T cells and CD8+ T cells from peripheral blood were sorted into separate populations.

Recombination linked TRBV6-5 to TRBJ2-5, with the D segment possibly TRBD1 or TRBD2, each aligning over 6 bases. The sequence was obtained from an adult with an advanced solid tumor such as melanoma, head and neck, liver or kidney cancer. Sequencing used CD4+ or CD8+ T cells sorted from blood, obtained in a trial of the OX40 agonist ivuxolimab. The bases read TGTGCCAGCAGTTACTCGGGGGGCGAGACCCAGTACTTC. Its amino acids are CASSYSGGETQYF.